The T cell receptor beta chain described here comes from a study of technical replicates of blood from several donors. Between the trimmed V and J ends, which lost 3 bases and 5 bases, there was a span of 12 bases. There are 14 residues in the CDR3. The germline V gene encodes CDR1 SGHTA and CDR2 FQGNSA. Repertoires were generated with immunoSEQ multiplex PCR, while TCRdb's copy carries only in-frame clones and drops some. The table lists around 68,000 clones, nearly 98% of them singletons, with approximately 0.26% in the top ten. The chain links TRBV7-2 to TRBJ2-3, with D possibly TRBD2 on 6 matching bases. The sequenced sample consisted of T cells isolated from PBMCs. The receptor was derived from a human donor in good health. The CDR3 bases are TGTGCCAGCAGCTTTGCACTAGCCCTAGATACGCAGTATTTT. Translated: CASSFALALDTQYF.